Each of the 30 T cell receptor beta chains below was sequenced from the same sample in a study of T cell clonotyping in hematopoietic cell transplantation. Data came from immunoSEQ multiplex PCR; TCRdb stores just in-frame clones and leaves some out. The data hold over 9,500 clones, with roughly 90% observed a single time. The specimen was peripheral blood mononuclear cells. These receptors were collected from a woman aged 50 to 60 in good health. Some clones in this sample may be carry-over from other donors' samples.

For the CDR3, the DNA is TGTGCCAGCAGCTTCGCGCTCATGAACACTGAAGCTTTCTTT. Its protein product is CASSFALMNTEAFF. The rearrangement joins TRBV11-1 to TRBJ1-1; D gene unclear. CDR1 and CDR2 (germline): SGHAT, FQDESV (reference sequence). The CDR3 runs 14 residues. V dropped 3 bases and J dropped 0 bases, with 8 bases sitting between them.

V is TRBV15 and J is TRBJ2-1; D possibly uses TRBD1 or TRBD2 (5 bases each). Trimming removed 4 bases at V and 4 bases at J, with 14 bases between. This CDR3 region has 15 residues. Germline assignment: CDR1 LNHNV and CDR2 YYDKDF (reference sequence). The CDR3 DNA is TGTGCCACCAGCAAGGGACGGACTCTATACAATGAGCAGTTCTTC. Translated, it gives CATSKGRTLYNEQFF.

This chain connects TRBV6-5 to TRBJ1-2, with 11 bases that match TRBD1. This CDR3 is 14 amino acids long. The V gene end was trimmed by 2 bases and the J gene end by 7 bases; junction bases not matched to a gene: 3. Germline CDR1 and CDR2: MNHEY and SVGAGI. The CDR3 DNA follows: TGTGCCAGCAGTTACAGCGGGACAGGGGGTGGCTACACCTTC. Protein: CASSYSGTGGGYTF.

The chain employs TRBV5-1 and TRBJ1-2; maybe TRBD1 (5 bases). Trimming stripped 2 bases from V and 3 bases from J, with 17 bases between. Germline V gene data show CDR1 as SGHRS and CDR2 as YFSETQ. The CDR3 covers 16 residues. Here the CDR3 DNA reads TGCGCCAGCAGCTTAAGGCAGGACAATCCGGACTATGGCTACACCTTC. Translated: CASSLRQDNPDYGYTF. The full variable domain, with the rest looked up from reference TRBV5-1 and TRBJ1-2, is KAGVTQTPRYLIKTRGQQVTLSCSPISGHRSVSWYQQTPGQGLQFLFEYFSETQRNKGNFPGRFSGRQFSNSRSEMNVSTLELGDSALYLCASSLRQDNPDYGYTFGSGTRLTVV.

The chain couples TRBV27 to TRBJ1-4; a weak D match, TRBD1 (5 bases). Germline-derived CDR1 and CDR2 are MNHEY and SMNVEV (reference sequence). The ends were cut back, 5 bases at V and 7 bases at J, with 17 bases in the middle. The length of the CDR3 is 15 residues. In DNA, the CDR3 is TGTGCCAGCAGTACCCTAGGGGTCCGAGTTGAAAAACTGTTTTTT. Its protein product is CASSTLGVRVEKLFF.

This chain links TRBV19 with TRBJ1-1; D remains unclear. Trimming left V 4 bases short and J 1 base short, with 4 bases between. The CDR3 loop spans 12 amino acids. Germline V lookup: CDR1 LNHDA, CDR2 SQIVND (reference sequence). The CDR3 region has the DNA TGTGCCAGTAGTAGGGCGAACACTGAAGCTTTCTTT. Amino acids: CASSRANTEAFF.

V is TRBV7-2 and J is TRBJ1-5; D is unclear. The CDR3 is 13 amino acids. The germline V gene encodes CDR1 SGHTA and CDR2 FQGNSA. The V end lost 1 base, the J end lost 11 bases, and 12 bases lay between the germline ends. CDR3 protein: CASSLESVGAQHF. For the CDR3, the DNA is TGTGCCAGCAGCTTAGAGTCTGTCGGGGCCCAGCATTTT. The entire variable domain, with the rest obtained from reference TRBV7-2 and TRBJ1-5, is as follows: GAGVSQSPSNKVTEKGKDVELRCDPISGHTALYWYRQSLGQGLEFLIYFQGNSAPDKSGLPSDRFSAERTGGSVSTLTIQRTQQEDSAVYLCASSLESVGAQHFGDGTRLSIL.

CDR3 region: CASSQVWSTSDTQYF. DNA for the CDR3: TGCGCCAGCAGCCAAGTTTGGTCTACTTCGGATACGCAGTATTTT. J is TRBJ2-3 and V is TRBV4-3; D remains ambiguous. CDR3 length: 15 residues. Trimming removed 1 base at V and 6 bases at J, with 14 bases between. Germline lookup yields CDR1 LGHNA and CDR2 YSLEER.

The V call is TRBV4-3, the J call TRBJ2-1, with D tentatively TRBD2 (6 bases). V gave up 0 bases and J gave up 2 bases, with 11 bases separating them. This CDR3 has 16 amino acids. Per germline, CDR1 LGHNA and CDR2 YSLEER. The CDR3 DNA is TGCGCCAGCAGCCAAGATTCGGGGGAGACCTACAATGAGCAGTTCTTC. It codes for CASSQDSGETYNEQFF.

The chain employs TRBV7-3 and TRBJ2-1, with D perhaps matching TRBD2 (6 bases). With 1 base removed from V and 1 base from J, the gap between germline ends came to 8 bases. This CDR3 is built from 15 residues. Germline V gene data show CDR1 as SGHTA and CDR2 as FQGTGA. CDR3 region: CASSLIAASYNEQFF. The CDR3 region has the DNA TGTGCCAGCAGCTTAATAGCGGCTTCCTACAATGAGCAGTTCTTC.

Concerning this clone: At one end the junction does not follow the germline gene, possibly because of a read error. The chain couples TRBV30 to TRBJ2-1; D unclear. The CDR3 has 12 residues. CDR1 is GTSNPN and CDR2 is SVGIG in the germline V gene (reference sequence). Written as DNA, the CDR3 is TGTGCCCGGAGCTGGGACTACAATGAGCAGTTCTTC. Protein: CARSWDYNEQFF.

The V and J genes are TRBV7-3 and TRBJ2-3, with D uncertain. This CDR3 comprises 14 residues. With 2 bases removed from V and 4 bases from J, the gap between germline ends came to 10 bases. Per the germline V gene, CDR1 is SGHTA and CDR2 is FQGTGA. The CDR3 nucleotides are TGTGCCAGCAGCTTATTTCCCCCGCCAGATACGCAGTATTTT. It is translated as CASSLFPPPDTQYF.

This clone was counted a few times. Other DNA sequences from this sample encode an identical CDR3 as well. This chain joins TRBV14 and TRBJ2-2; D uncertain. The V gene lost 3 bases and the J gene lost 7 bases, with 9 bases spanning the gap. Germline V gene lookup returns CDR1 SGHDN and CDR2 FVKESK. The CDR3 loop spans 13 amino acids. The CDR3 DNA follows: TGTGCCAGCAGCCAGGTATCCATCGGGGAGCTGTTTTTT. It encodes CASSQVSIGELFF.

The chain joins TRBV4-1 to TRBJ2-1; 7 positions match TRBD2. CDR3 length: 16 residues. The V segment lost 4 bases and the J segment 3 bases; nucleotides outside the gene matches: 9. Germline values: CDR1 MGHRA, CDR2 YSYEKL. The CDR3 bases are TGCGCCAGCAGCCCCCTAGCTAGCGGTGGCTACAATGAGCAGTTCTTC. Amino acids: CASSPLASGGYNEQFF.

The V and J genes are TRBV5-5 and TRBJ1-6; D gene unclear. V dropped 5 bases and J dropped 7 bases, with 16 bases sitting between them. The germline V gene has CDR1 SGHKS and CDR2 YYEKEE (reference sequence). CDR3 length: 15 amino acids. In nucleotides, the CDR3 is TGTGCCAGCAGGGACGGAGACGTAGGGAATTCACCCCTCCACTTT. It translates to CASRDGDVGNSPLHF. Using reference TRBV5-5 and TRBJ1-6 for the parts outside the CDR3, the full variable domain is DAGVTQSPTHLIKTRGQQVTLRCSPISGHKSVSWYQQVLGQGPQFIFQYYEKEERGRGNFPDRFSARQFPNYSSELNVNALLLGDSALYLCASRDGDVGNSPLHFGNGTRLTVT.

To note about this clone: Sequence at one end of the junction differs from germline and may be a read error. This chain links TRBV7-9 with TRBJ1-4; the D gene is possibly TRBD1 (5 bases). The CDR3 runs 13 residues. CDR1 SEHNR and CDR2 FQNEAQ come from the germline V gene (reference sequence). Here the CDR3 DNA reads TGTGCCAGCAGTTTAGGGACGCTGGAAAAACTGTTTTTT. It is translated as CASSLGTLEKLFF.

This clone has just a few counts. V and J are TRBV5-8 and TRBJ2-7, with 8 bases lining up with TRBD1. The CDR3 extends over 13 amino acids. V shed 7 bases and J 5 bases; nucleotides not matched to a gene: 8. CDR1 SGHTS and CDR2 YDEGEE come from the germline V gene. As DNA, the CDR3 is TGTGCCAGCCTCTTCCAGGGGGCCCACGAGCAGTACTTC. Amino acid sequence: CASLFQGAHEQYF.

The J gene is TRBJ2-1, the V gene TRBV4-2; TRBD2 matches 8 bases. Germline lookup yields CDR1 LGHNA and CDR2 YNFKEQ. The CDR3 runs to 16 residues. J gave up 3 bases and V 6 bases, and 10 bases lay outside the gene matches. Here the CDR3 reads CASSPRGLVGYNEQFF. In DNA, the CDR3 is TGTGCCAGCAGTCCAAGGGGACTAGTGGGCTACAATGAGCAGTTCTTC.

This chain links TRBV6-5 with TRBJ1-2; D might be TRBD1 (6 bases). V lost 5 bases to trimming and J lost 6 bases, with 16 bases between them. Germline V lookup: CDR1 MNHEY, CDR2 SVGAGI. The CDR3 has 14 residues. The CDR3 DNA sequence: TGTGCCAGCAGTATCCGACTGACAGGCCATGGCTACACCTTC. It is translated as CASSIRLTGHGYTF.

This chain uses TRBV27 with TRBJ1-5, with no clear D. Trimming took 6 bases from V and 6 from J, leaving 15 bases between them. The CDR3 contains 14 residues. Germline CDR1 is MNHEY and CDR2 is SMNVEV (reference sequence). The CDR3 DNA reads as TGTGCCAGCAGAGGGTGGGTAGGTAGTCAGCCCCAGCATTTT. It codes for CASRGWVGSQPQHF.

This chain links TRBV30 with TRBJ2-1; no reliable D call. This CDR3 contains 13 residues. V gave up 2 bases and J gave up 2 bases, with 7 bases separating them. CDR1 is GTSNPN, CDR2 SVGIG, per germline (reference sequence). CDR3 sequence reads: CAWSRQAYNEQFF. CDR3 bases: TGTGCCTGGAGTAGGCAGGCCTACAATGAGCAGTTCTTC.

The chain uses TRBV19 and TRBJ1-5, with D perhaps TRBD1 (5 bases). V was trimmed by 3 bases and J by 6 bases, leaving 18 bases between them. Germline CDR1 reads LNHDA; CDR2 reads SQIVND (reference sequence). CDR3 length: 16 amino acids. CDR3 amino acids: CASSITRDSISQPQHF. The CDR3, as DNA: TGTGCCAGTAGTATCACCAGGGATAGTATCAGTCAGCCCCAGCATTTT.

The genes are TRBV25-1 and TRBJ2-3; D gene unclear. The germline V gene has CDR1 MGHDK and CDR2 SYGVNS. V lost 2 bases and J lost 2, with 5 bases in between. This CDR3 has 13 amino acids. The CDR3 spells CASSEQYTDTQYF. The CDR3, as DNA: TGTGCCAGCAGTGAACAGTACACAGATACGCAGTATTTT.

The rearrangement joins TRBV28 to TRBJ1-2; TRBD1 aligns across 10 bases. The CDR3 is 13 residues long. Germline loops: CDR1 MDHEN, CDR2 SYDVKM. The V gene end was trimmed by 8 bases and the J gene end by 5 bases; junction bases not matched to a gene: 5. The CDR3 protein is CASGEDRGYGYTF. The DNA for the CDR3 is TGTGCCAGCGGAGAGGACAGGGGGTATGGCTACACCTTC.

The rearrangement joins TRBV10-3 to TRBJ1-4, with D maybe TRBD1 (5 bases). Germline CDR1 reads ENHRY; CDR2 reads SYGVKD. This CDR3 comprises 15 residues. The V end lost 2 bases, the J end lost 8 bases, and 15 bases lay between the germline ends. The CDR3, as DNA: TGTGCCATCAGTGAGGGGACTGCGGGTTTAGAAAAACTGTTTTTT. It translates to CAISEGTAGLEKLFF.

The genes are TRBV5-8 and TRBJ2-7; D assignment may be TRBD1 or TRBD2 (5 bases each). CDR3 length: 15 amino acids. With 2 bases removed from V and 4 bases from J, the gap between germline ends came to 16 bases. Per the germline V gene, CDR1 is SGHTS and CDR2 is YDEGEE. The CDR3 DNA is TGTGCCAGCAGCTTCCAACTAGATTCAGGGTACGAGCAGTACTTC. Its protein product is CASSFQLDSGYEQYF.

Only one count was recorded for this clone. The final CDR3 position lacks the conserved phenylalanine or tryptophan, pointing to a likely read error. The DNA is left out, because the CDR3 cannot be placed on it with certainty; the CDR3 is given as TCRdb lists it. The chain is built from TRBV15 and TRBJ2-3; the table's D call TRBD1 went unverified against the DNA. The CDR3 is 14 residues long, counting both termini. Germline-derived CDR1 and CDR2 are LNHNV and YYDKDF (reference sequence). The CDR3 loop is CATSRRSTGADLRV.

The chain has TRBV5-1 and TRBJ1-2; D not resolved. Trimming stripped 4 bases from V and 8 bases from J, with 12 bases between. The CDR3 is 12 residues long. Germline CDR1 reads SGHRS; CDR2 reads YFSETQ. The CDR3 here is CASSGTLDGYTF. Written as DNA, the CDR3 is TGCGCCAGCAGCGGAACGTTGGACGGCTACACCTTC.

J is TRBJ1-5 and V is TRBV7-9; 7 bases align to TRBD1. V gave up 6 bases and J gave up 3 bases; unmatched junction bases: 2. Germline V lookup: CDR1 SEHNR, CDR2 FQNEAQ (reference sequence). The CDR3 has 13 residues. The CDR3 DNA follows: TGTGCCAGCAGTGACAGGGCCAATCAGCCCCAGCATTTT. Amino acid sequence: CASSDRANQPQHF.

The rearrangement joins TRBV7-9 to TRBJ2-7; D may be TRBD2 (5 bases). This CDR3 spans 13 amino acids. Germline V gives CDR1 SEHNR, CDR2 FQNEAQ (reference sequence). V was cut by 4 bases and J by 5 bases, with 12 bases left in between. The CDR3 sequence: CASSSPGSNEQYF. In DNA, the CDR3 is TGTGCCAGCAGCTCTCCGGGGTCCAACGAGCAGTACTTC.